This is a list of T cell receptor beta chains from one sample in a study of blood T cell repertoires in COVID-19. The method was immunoSEQ multiplex PCR; TCRdb's version includes in-frame clones alone and lacks a portion of them. The sample records some 96,000 clones, approximately 81% being singletons. Sequences were obtained from peripheral blood. These receptors all stem from a human donor in a cohort sampled during active COVID-19. The CDR3 runs from the conserved cysteine through the conserved F or W. The order of the fields is D gene, clone size, V gene, J gene, CDR3 DNA, CDR3 protein. D genes are given only for firm matches. The size entry is marked missing in some rows and otherwise reads once, few, many or a size class.

.	.	TRBV9	TRBJ2-3	TGTGCCAGCAGCCTCTCCGGGGTGCGCACAGATACGCAGTATTTT	CASSLSGVRTDTQYF
TRBD2	few	TRBV3-1/TRBV3-2	TRBJ2-1	TGTGCCAGCAGCCAAGATGGGCTAGCGGGGGCTCCCGGGGGAAATGAGCAGTTCTTC	CASSQDGLAGAPGGNEQFF
.	.	TRBV11-2	TRBJ1-2	TGTGCCAGCAGCAACATCGGACAGCTTCTTTCGTGGGGCTACACCTTC	CASSNIGQLLSWGYTF
TRBD2	.	TRBV5-6	TRBJ2-7	TGTGCCAGCAGTAGTGGTGCGGGGGGTTACGAGCAGTACTTC	CASSSGAGGYEQYF
.	once	TRBV21-1	TRBJ2-7	TGTGCCAGGACTAGCGGGGATTCCTACGAGCAGTACTTC	CARTSGDSYEQYF
TRBD2	.	TRBV6-5	TRBJ2-5	TGTGCCAGCAGACCGGGGCTAGCGGGTGGGGAGACCCAGTACTTC	CASRPGLAGGETQYF
TRBD2	.	TRBV9	TRBJ2-1	TGTGCCAGCAGCGTCCGGAAGGAGCGGGGGAGCTCCTACAATGAGCAGTTCTTC	CASSVRKERGSSYNEQFF
TRBD1	.	TRBV27	TRBJ2-7	TGTGCCAGCAGTGATGACAGGGAGAAGGGCTACGAGCAGTACTTC	CASSDDREKGYEQYF
TRBD2	.	TRBV3-1/TRBV3-2	TRBJ2-1	TGTGCCAGCAGTCCCAGCGGGAGCGATGAGCAGTTCTTC	CASSPSGSDEQFF
.	.	TRBV18	TRBJ2-1	TGTGCCAGCTTGCAGGGCACCTACAATGAGCAGTTCTTC	CASLQGTYNEQFF
.	.	TRBV18	TRBJ1-1	TGTGCCAGCTCACCACCGGCAGGGAACACTGAAGCTTTCTTT	CASSPPAGNTEAFF
.	.	TRBV18	TRBJ2-7	TGTGCCAGCTCACCACCGGGCAGGGCCTACTACGAGCAGTACTTC	CASSPPGRAYYEQYF
TRBD1	.	TRBV5-1	TRBJ1-1	TGCGCCAGCAGCTTAGGACAGGGGGCGAATGAAGCTTTCTTT	CASSLGQGANEAFF
TRBD1	.	TRBV27	TRBJ1-1	TGTGCCAGCAGTTCCCGACAGGGGGCGCGAAAGGACACTGAAGCTTTCTTT	CASSSRQGARKDTEAFF